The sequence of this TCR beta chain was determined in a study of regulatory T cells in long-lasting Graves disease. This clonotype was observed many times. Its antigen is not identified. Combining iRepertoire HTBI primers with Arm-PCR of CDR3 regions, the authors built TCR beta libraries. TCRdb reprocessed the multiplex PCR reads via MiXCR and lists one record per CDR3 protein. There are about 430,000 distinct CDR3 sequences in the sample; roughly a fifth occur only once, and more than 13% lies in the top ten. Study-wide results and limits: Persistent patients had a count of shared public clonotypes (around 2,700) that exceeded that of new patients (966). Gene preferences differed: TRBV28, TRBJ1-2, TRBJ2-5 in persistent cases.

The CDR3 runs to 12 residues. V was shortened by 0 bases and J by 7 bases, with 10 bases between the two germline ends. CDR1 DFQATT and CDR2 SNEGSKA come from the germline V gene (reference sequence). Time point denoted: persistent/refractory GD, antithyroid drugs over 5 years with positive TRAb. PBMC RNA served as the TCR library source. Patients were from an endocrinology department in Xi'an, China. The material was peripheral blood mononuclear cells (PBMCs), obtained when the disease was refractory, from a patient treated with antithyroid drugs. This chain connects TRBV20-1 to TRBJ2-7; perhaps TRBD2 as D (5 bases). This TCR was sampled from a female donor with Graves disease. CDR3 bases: TGCAGTGCTAGAGATTTTCGGGGAGAGCAGTACTTC. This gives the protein CSARDFRGEQYF.